This note documents a single T cell receptor beta chain sequence. This specimen comes from a study of T cell changes during pregnancy in multiple sclerosis. Using immunoSEQ multiplex PCR, the repertoire was profiled, and TCRdb retains in-frame clones only, with some absent. This table holds 85,000 to 100,000 clones, approximately 93% found once. Sequenced here: peripheral blood, sampled after pregnancy. This receptor was identified in a female donor with multiple sclerosis, enrolled in a pregnancy study.

CDR3 sequence: CASRARETGTDTQYF. The DNA for the CDR3 is TGTGCCAGCAGGGCGCGGGAGACAGGAACAGATACGCAGTATTTT. The rearrangement joins TRBV7-6 to TRBJ2-3; possibly TRBD2 for D (7 bases). The CDR3 consists of 15 residues. Germline V CDR1 and CDR2: SGHVS, FNYEAQ. V gave up 6 bases and J gave up 3 bases, with 16 bases separating them.